The 9 T cell receptor beta chains given below trace back to one sample, sequenced in a study of a mutant IDH1 vaccine in newly diagnosed glioma. Their antigens are not known. Time point described: week 5, during vaccination. Topical imiquimod was applied with each vaccine dose, which held 300 ug of mutant IDH1 20-mer peptide. Generated by immunoSEQ multiplex PCR, the TCRdb table keeps only in-frame clones and is missing some. The repertoire holds 75,000 to 85,000 clones, roughly 90% seen once, with 0.55% to 0.65% in the top ten. Sequences were derived from PBMCs, sampled from a glioma patient whose treatment included an IDH1 peptide vaccine. These receptors came from a woman between 50 and 59 years old with glioma.

This sequence joins TRBV10-1 and TRBJ2-7, with 13 bases identical to TRBD2. J gave up 4 bases and V 3 bases, and 9 bases lay outside the gene matches. This CDR3 has 17 residues. The germline gives CDR1 WNHNN, CDR2 SYGVQD (reference sequence). The CDR3 bases are TGCGCCAGCAGTGATGCCGGGACTAGCGGGAAAGTATACGAGCAGTACTTC. Protein sequence: CASSDAGTSGKVYEQYF.

J is TRBJ1-6 and V is TRBV18; unclear D gene. The V end was cut by 3 bases, the J end by 9 bases, with 21 bases between. Looked up from germline, CDR1 is KGHSH and CDR2 is LQKENI. The CDR3 runs to 17 residues. CDR3 region: CASSPASATSAGSPLHF. CDR3 coding DNA: TGTGCCAGCTCACCGGCCAGTGCAACCTCGGCCGGTTCACCCCTCCACTTT. Combining the CDR3 with reference TRBV18 and TRBJ1-6 gives the whole variable domain NAGVMQNPRHLVRRRGQEARLRCSPMKGHSHVYWYRQLPEEGLKFMVYLQKENIIDESGMPKERFSAEFPKEGPSILRIQQVVRGDSAAYFCASSPASATSAGSPLHFGNGTRLTVT.

The chain combines TRBV2 with TRBJ2-1; no clear D gene. Germline V lookup: CDR1 SNHLY, CDR2 FYNNEI. Trimming stripped 7 bases from V and 7 bases from J, with 5 bases between. This CDR3 contains 10 residues. For the CDR3, the DNA is TGTGCCAGCAAGGAAAATGAGCAGTTCTTC. Its translation: CASKENEQFF.

The V call is TRBV7-8, the J call TRBJ1-1, with 9 bases matching TRBD1. CDR1 SGHVS and CDR2 FQNEAQ come from the germline V gene. The V gene end was trimmed by 2 bases and the J gene end by 3 bases; junction bases not matched to a gene: 13. This CDR3 comprises 18 residues. The CDR3 loop is CASSLPLRLQGADTEAFF. CDR3 nucleotides: TGTGCCAGCAGCTTACCCCTTCGGCTACAGGGGGCGGACACTGAAGCTTTCTTT.

Only one count was recorded for this clone. CDR3 residues: CAWAEQGTDTQYF. CDR3 DNA: TGTGCCTGGGCCGAACAGGGAACAGATACGCAGTATTTT. The chain is built from TRBV30 and TRBJ2-3, with D tentatively TRBD1 (6 bases). Germline V gene sequence: CDR1 GTSNPN, CDR2 SVGIG (reference sequence). The CDR3 totals 13 residues. Trimming stripped 5 bases from V and 3 bases from J, with 12 bases between.

This chain links TRBV11-2 with TRBJ2-5, with a possible D match to TRBD1 (6 bases). The CDR3 contains 14 residues. Germline CDR1 SGHAT, CDR2 FQNNGV. V lost 1 base to trimming and J lost 3 bases, with 9 bases between them. CDR3 DNA sequence: TGTGCCAGCAGCTTAGGAACAGGGAAAGAGACCCAGTACTTC. Translating gives CASSLGTGKETQYF.

This chain links TRBV27 with TRBJ1-5; TRBD1 is a possible D gene (6 bases). Germline V gives CDR1 MNHEY, CDR2 SMNVEV (reference sequence). The CDR3 runs 17 residues. V was clipped by 5 bases and J by 0 bases, with 17 bases between them. In nucleotides, the CDR3 is TGTGCCAGCAGTCCACTAGACAGGCTGAATAGCAATCAGCCCCAGCATTTT. Protein: CASSPLDRLNSNQPQHF.

This chain connects TRBV4-2 to TRBJ1-2; 7 bases fit TRBD1. The CDR3 runs 16 residues. The V gene end was trimmed by 1 base and the J gene end by 4 bases; junction bases not matched to a gene: 9. Germline V lookup: CDR1 LGHNA, CDR2 YNFKEQ. CDR3 nucleotides: TGTGCCAGCAGCCAAGTCTTGGACAGGAGTGGCTATGGCTACACCTTC. Amino acid sequence: CASSQVLDRSGYGYTF.

V gene TRBV28 combines with J gene TRBJ2-7; TRBD1 or TRBD2 may be the D gene (5 bases each). CDR1 is MDHEN, CDR2 SYDVKM, per germline. The CDR3 has 13 amino acids. V was clipped by 4 bases and J by 0 bases, with 7 bases between them. The DNA of the CDR3 is TGTGCCAGCAGTTCAGGGAGCTCCTACGAGCAGTACTTC. Translation: CASSSGSSYEQYF.